This T cell receptor (beta chain) derives from a study of graft-versus-host responses after intestinal transplantation. For the study at large: Recipients underwent multivisceral, liver-intestinal, or isolated intestinal transplants. All of the recipients had induction that used anti-thymocyte globulin, then tacrolimus and steroids for around three years.

As for this clone: The target antigen is unknown.

The CDR3 totals 14 residues. Germline V gene sequence: CDR1 SGHRS, CDR2 YFSETQ. Method: immunoSEQ multiplex PCR; TCRdb's copy keeps in-frame clones and lacks some. The table has just under 85,000 clones, 85% to 95% seen once. The V gene is TRBV5-1, the J gene TRBJ2-5; 11 bases line up with TRBD1. The DNA matches TRBJ2-7 better at its end, which makes the J call doubtful. The source is a human donor who was the organ donor for an intestinal transplant. Sequencing used unstimulated CD8+ T cells sorted from spleen or lymph node cells, obtained before transplant. This chain's CDR3 is CASSSGTGGSEQYF. Here the CDR3 DNA reads TGCGCCAGCAGCTCCGGGACAGGGGGGAGCGAGCAGTACTTC.